The 15 T cell receptor beta chains in this list originate from one sample, sequenced in a study of T cells in Graves' hyperthyroidism and ophthalmopathy. TCR beta CDR3 regions were amplified from RNA. Carried out on the TCR CDR3, a first-round RT-PCR used the HTBI primer set. A single record per CDR3 protein comes from TCRdb applying MiXCR to the multiplex PCR reads. This sample has 540,000 or so distinct CDR3 sequences, with around 42% found just once. Sequencing used peripheral blood or thyroid tissue (not recorded which). The receptors come from an adult woman with Graves' disease, either hyperthyroidism or ophthalmopathy (not recorded which).

Comment on this clonotype: At one end, the junction sequence differs from germline, possibly due to a read error. CDR3 sequence: CATSREAGANVLTF. The DNA of the CDR3 is TGTGCCACCAGCAGAGAAGCAGGGGCTAACGTCCTGACTTTC. The chain joins TRBV15 to TRBJ2-6; D possibly corresponds to TRBD1 (6 bases). Germline values: CDR1 LNHNV, CDR2 YYDKDF (reference sequence). The CDR3 spans 14 residues.

The sample holds one count of this clonotype. The chain combines TRBV28 with TRBJ2-2; possible D gene TRBD1, 5 bases. There are 16 residues in the CDR3. Trimming left V 2 bases short and J 6 bases short, with 16 bases between. The germline V gene has CDR1 MDHEN and CDR2 SYDVKM. The CDR3 is CASSLVTAYGAGELFF. The DNA of the CDR3 is TGTGCCAGCAGTTTAGTGACAGCCTATGGGGCCGGGGAGCTGTTTTTT.

This clonotype was recorded many times. This chain uses TRBV7-9 with TRBJ2-7; TRBD2 matches 12 bases. CDR1 and CDR2 from the germline V gene are SEHNR and FQNEAQ (reference sequence). The CDR3 spans 16 residues. The V gene end was trimmed by 3 bases and the J gene end by 4 bases; junction bases not matched to a gene: 7. The CDR3 loop reads CASSFGGLAGAYEQYF. CDR3 nucleotides: TGTGCCAGCAGCTTCGGGGGACTAGCGGGCGCTTACGAGCAGTACTTC.

In its sample, this clonotype was seen once. V is TRBV12-3 or TRBV12-4 and J is TRBJ2-5; D is perhaps TRBD1 (5 bases). The CDR3 is made up of 14 amino acids. V lost 0 bases to trimming and J lost 1 base, with 6 bases between them. This CDR3 is CASSLADTQETQYF. In DNA, the CDR3 is TGTGCCAGCAGTTTAGCGGACACCCAAGAGACCCAGTACTTC.

V usage is TRBV9 and J usage is TRBJ2-2; TRBD1 aligns across 7 bases. CDR1 is SGDLS and CDR2 is YYNGEE in the germline V gene. V lost 0 bases and J lost 0; bases outside the gene matches: 5. CDR3 length: 17 residues. The CDR3 here is CASSVEGQQANTGELFF. The CDR3, as DNA: TGTGCCAGCAGCGTAGAGGGACAGCAAGCGAACACCGGGGAGCTGTTTTTT.

This clonotype was seen only a few times. One end of the junction is discordant with germline, which a read error may explain. The rearrangement links TRBV30 to TRBJ1-1; D may be TRBD1 (5 bases). This CDR3 is 13 amino acids long. Germline values: CDR1 GTSNPN, CDR2 SVGIG (reference sequence). CDR3 loop: CARRSGLNTEAFF. CDR3 bases: TGTGCCCGGAGGTCAGGGCTGAACACTGAAGCTTTCTTT.

This clonotype was seen many times. V is TRBV12-3 or TRBV12-4 and J is TRBJ2-5; 8 bases are a match to TRBD2. The CDR3 has 15 amino acids. Trimming at V came to 5 bases and at J to 5 bases, leaving 10 bases not matched to a gene. The CDR3 region is CASSPLAGRRETQYF. In nucleotides, the CDR3 is TGTGCCAGCAGTCCATTAGCGGGGCGGCGGGAGACCCAGTACTTC.

This clonotype was counted once. V and J are TRBV7-9 and TRBJ2-5, with 8 bases fitting TRBD2. This CDR3 is 16 amino acids long. V gave up 2 bases and J gave up 1 base; unmatched junction bases: 6. CDR1 is SEHNR and CDR2 is FQNEAQ in the germline V gene (reference sequence). The CDR3 sequence: CASSLWASGRQETQYF. The DNA for the CDR3 is TGTGCCAGCAGCTTATGGGCTAGCGGGCGCCAAGAGACCCAGTACTTC.

Ten or more counts support this clonotype. This chain links TRBV4-1 with TRBJ2-7; D perhaps matches TRBD2 (5 bases). The CDR3 runs to 14 residues. CDR1 is MGHRA, CDR2 YSYEKL, per germline. With 0 bases removed from V and 3 bases from J, the gap between germline ends came to 9 bases. Written as DNA, the CDR3 is TGCGCCAGCAGCCAAGAAGGACTGTACTACGAGCAGTACTTC. It encodes CASSQEGLYYEQYF.

This clonotype was picked up many times. The genes are TRBV5-1 and TRBJ1-5; D is ambiguous. V dropped 4 bases and J dropped 0 bases, with 8 bases sitting between them. There are 14 residues in the CDR3. The germline gives CDR1 SGHRS, CDR2 YFSETQ. CDR3 in DNA: TGCGCCAGCAGCCTTACACCTAGCAATCAGCCCCAGCATTTT. Its translation: CASSLTPSNQPQHF.

The chain recombines TRBV7-2 with TRBJ1-6; no clear D gene. CDR3 length: 13 residues. The germline CDR1 and CDR2 sequences are SGHTA and FQGNSA. Trimming left V 2 bases short and J 8 bases short, with 7 bases between. CDR3 sequence: CASSLNADSPLHF. DNA for the CDR3: TGTGCCAGCAGCTTAAACGCGGATTCACCCCTCCACTTT.

This sequence joins TRBV7-3 and TRBJ1-6, with TRBD1 as a possible D gene (5 bases). Germline V lookup: CDR1 SGHTA, CDR2 FQGTGA. The CDR3 loop spans 16 amino acids. V lost 8 bases to trimming and J lost 10 bases, with 24 bases between them. The CDR3 region has the DNA TGTGCCAGCGGGCCCGGGACTAACACCGGGGAATCACCCCTCCACTTT. Its translation: CASGPGTNTGESPLHF.

This clonotype was seen ten or more times. The CDR3 bases are TGCGCCAGCAGGTCGGGACGCCAAGAGACCCAGTACTTC. Amino acid sequence: CASRSGRQETQYF. The chain employs TRBV5-1 and TRBJ2-5; D is perhaps TRBD1 or TRBD2 (5 bases each). V lost 5 bases, J lost 1 base, and 9 bases lay in between. Germline loops: CDR1 SGHRS, CDR2 YFSETQ. The CDR3 spans 13 residues. Supplemented by reference TRBV5-1 and TRBJ2-5, the full variable domain reads KAGVTQTPRYLIKTRGQQVTLSCSPISGHRSVSWYQQTPGQGLQFLFEYFSETQRNKGNFPGRFSGRQFSNSRSEMNVSTLELGDSALYLCASRSGRQETQYFGPGTRLLVL.

This clonotype was recorded many times. The rearrangement uses TRBV4-1 and TRBJ1-2; D perhaps matches TRBD1 (6 bases). Germline V gene sequence: CDR1 MGHRA, CDR2 YSYEKL. V was pared by 2 bases and J by 6 bases, with 16 bases between. The length of the CDR3 is 15 residues. DNA for the CDR3: TGCGCCAGCAGCCAACCGAGAGACAGGCTTAATGGCTACACCTTC. Amino acids: CASSQPRDRLNGYTF.

This clonotype showed up many times. J is TRBJ2-2 and V is TRBV12-3 or TRBV12-4; 7 bases are shared with TRBD2. Trimming at V came to 5 bases and at J to 7 bases, leaving 7 bases not matched to a gene. The length of the CDR3 is 14 residues. The CDR3 loop reads CASSPNLADGELFF. CDR3 coding DNA: TGTGCCAGCAGTCCTAACCTAGCGGACGGGGAGCTGTTTTTT.